This record covers a single T cell receptor (beta chain). Its antigen is unidentified. This entry belongs to a study of cytomegalovirus exposure and HLA in healthy donors. Overall study results and limits: Most TCR sequences were seen very rarely across donors, but some public TCRs occurred in many. According to reports, the classifier identified cytomegalovirus status with high specificity and sensitivity. Subsequent analysis of the 120 or so validation repertoires found a tendency for first-cohort TCR clusters to co-occur.

The repertoire was sequenced with immunoSEQ multiplex PCR; TCRdb's copy has only in-frame clones and lacks some. The sample has about 160,000 clones, 85% seen once; the top ten hold approximately 2.3%. Germline assignment: CDR1 LGHNA and CDR2 YSLEER. This CDR3 comprises 15 residues. After removal of 1 base from V and 5 bases from J, the junction contained 6 bases not matched to a gene. From the roughly 120-subject validation cohort, which was separate from the approximately 700-subject first cohort, the donors were drawn. The rearrangement uses TRBV4-3 and TRBJ2-5; 8 nucleotides agree with TRBD1. This sequence originates from a man under 40 in good health and CMV-seropositive. Source material: PBMCs. CDR3 nucleotide sequence: TGCGCCAGCAGCCAAGTGCAGGGGGCGGGGGAGACCCAGTACTTC. As protein: CASSQVQGAGETQYF.